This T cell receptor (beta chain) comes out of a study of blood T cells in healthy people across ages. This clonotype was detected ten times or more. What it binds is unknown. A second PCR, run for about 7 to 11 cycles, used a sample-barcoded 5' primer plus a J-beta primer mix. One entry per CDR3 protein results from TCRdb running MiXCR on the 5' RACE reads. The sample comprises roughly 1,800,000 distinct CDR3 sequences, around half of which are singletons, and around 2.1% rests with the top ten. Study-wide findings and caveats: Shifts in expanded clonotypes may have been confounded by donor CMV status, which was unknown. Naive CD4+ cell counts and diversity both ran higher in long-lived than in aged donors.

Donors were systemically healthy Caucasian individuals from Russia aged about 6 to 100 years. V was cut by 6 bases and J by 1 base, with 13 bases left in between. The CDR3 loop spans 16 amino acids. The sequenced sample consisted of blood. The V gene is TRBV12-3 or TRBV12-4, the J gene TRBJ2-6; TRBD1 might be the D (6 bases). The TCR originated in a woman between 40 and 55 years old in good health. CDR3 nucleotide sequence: TGTGCCAGCAGCCCAGGGGTGAAGTCTGGGGCCAACGTCCTGACTTTC. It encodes CASSPGVKSGANVLTF.